This T cell receptor (beta chain) was sequenced in a study of T cells in Graves' hyperthyroidism and ophthalmopathy. This clonotype was observed at least ten times. The CDR3 is 14 residues long. Germline loops: CDR1 LNHDA, CDR2 SQIVND (reference sequence). Trimming took off 3 bases at V and 0 bases at J, with 6 bases between the two ends. The CDR3 regions of TCR beta were amplified from RNA transcripts. Carried out on the TCR CDR3, a first-round RT-PCR used the HTBI primer set. MiXCR, applied by TCRdb to the multiplex PCR reads, yields one record per CDR3 protein. This sample carries almost 600,000 distinct CDR3 sequences, about 43% of them seen once, and the ten largest clones take more than 7.5%.

J is TRBJ1-3 and V is TRBV19; D call uncertain. The source is a young woman with Graves' hyperthyroidism. Sequenced sample: peripheral blood or thyroid tissue (not recorded which). The CDR3 nucleotides read TGTGCCAGTAGTATTTTACACTCTGGAAACACCATATATTTT. It specifies CASSILHSGNTIYF.